The sequence of this TCR beta chain was determined in a study of blood T cell repertoires in COVID-19. Looking at the study overall: T cells, B-cell-depleted T cells, or PBMCs provided the cDNA or gDNA that served as material.

Authors' analysis steps: Amplifying reference gene primers gave estimates of nucleated cell counts. Sequenced by immunoSEQ multiplex PCR; TCRdb stores in-frame clones only, minus some. From that table come the V and J calls and clone size; the DNA was used to work out D and trimming. The sample shows 130,000 or so clones, about 83% of them seen only once. This clone was counted once. This specimen includes other DNA sequences encoding the same CDR3. The CDR3 has 14 amino acids. Trimming left V 4 bases short and J 0 bases short, with 7 bases between. From germline, CDR1 is SQVTM and CDR2 ANQGSEA. The sequence came from a man aged 30 to 39 with COVID-19, enrolled during active disease. The V call is TRBV29-1, the J call TRBJ2-6; tentative D call: TRBD2 (5 bases). Sequencing used peripheral blood. Written as DNA, the CDR3 is TGCAGCGTTGGCGGGTCCTCTGGGGCCAACGTCCTGACTTTC. It codes for CSVGGSSGANVLTF.